The present T cell receptor beta chain was sequenced within a study of blood T cell repertoires in COVID-19. Whole-study context: COVID-19 samples, acute and convalescent, were from the United States, Italy and Spain.

TCRdb keeps only in-frame clones here, not all; method: immunoSEQ multiplex PCR. The data contain a few hundred thousand clones, around 89% of them singletons. Germline CDR1 and CDR2: MNHNS and SASEGT. This CDR3 comprises 13 residues. Trimming shortened V by 2 bases and J by 7 bases, and 11 bases separated the two germline ends. In Cohort 3, a recovered donor had either two negative PCRs, clearance, or symptom resolution. The gene calls are TRBV6-1 and TRBJ1-1; D not certain. The receptor comes from a man aged 18 to 30 who had recovered from COVID-19. Sample: PBMCs or T cells enriched from blood (not recorded which). The CDR3 spells CASSEWSRGEAFF. CDR3 in DNA: TGTGCCAGCAGTGAATGGTCTCGAGGTGAAGCTTTCTTT.